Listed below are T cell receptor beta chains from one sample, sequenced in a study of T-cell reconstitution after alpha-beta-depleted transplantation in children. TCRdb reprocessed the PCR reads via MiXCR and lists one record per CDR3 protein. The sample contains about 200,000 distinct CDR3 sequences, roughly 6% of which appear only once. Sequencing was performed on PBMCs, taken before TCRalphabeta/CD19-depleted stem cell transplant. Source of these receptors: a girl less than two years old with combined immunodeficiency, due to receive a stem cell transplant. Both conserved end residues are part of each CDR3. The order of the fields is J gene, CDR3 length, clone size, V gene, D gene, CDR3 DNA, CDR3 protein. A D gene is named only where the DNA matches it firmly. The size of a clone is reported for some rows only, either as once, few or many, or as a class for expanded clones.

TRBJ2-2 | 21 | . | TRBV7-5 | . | TGTGGCCCTCTGCCTGCTGCAAAGAAAAAGGGACTAGCGGTAAACACCGGGGAGCTGTTTTTT | CGPLPAAKKKGLAVNTGELFF
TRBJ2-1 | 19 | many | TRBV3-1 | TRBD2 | TGTGCCAGCAGCCAAGATAGAGCTAGCGGGAGGCCTACCTACAATGAGCAGTTCTTC | CASSQDRASGRPTYNEQFF
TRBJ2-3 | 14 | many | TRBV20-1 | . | TGCAGTGCTAGAGATCGGGACGGCACAGATACGCAGTATTTT | CSARDRDGTDTQYF
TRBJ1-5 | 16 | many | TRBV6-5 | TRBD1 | TGTGCCAGCAGTCGACAGGGAGATCATAGCAATCAGCCCCAGCATTTT | CASSRQGDHSNQPQHF
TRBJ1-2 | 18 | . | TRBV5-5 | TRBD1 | TGTGCCAGCAGCTCGCCGCCGGGACAGGGCATTTTGAGCTATGGCTACACCTTC | CASSSPPGQGILSYGYTF
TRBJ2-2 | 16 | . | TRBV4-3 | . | TGCGCCAGCAGCCAAGGGTTAGGGGAGAACACCGGGGAGCTGTTTTTT | CASSQGLGENTGELFF
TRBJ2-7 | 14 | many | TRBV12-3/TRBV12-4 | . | TGTGCCAGCACACTGACAGGATCGGACTACGAGCAGTACTTC | CASTLTGSDYEQYF
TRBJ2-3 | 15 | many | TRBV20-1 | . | TGCAGTGCGAGGACCGGGCCATGGTCTACCAATACGCAGTATTTT | CSARTGPWSTNTQYF
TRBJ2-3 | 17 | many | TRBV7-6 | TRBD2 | TGTGCCAGCAGCTCGGAACTAGCGGGGGGGATAACAGATACGCAGTATTTT | CASSSELAGGITDTQYF
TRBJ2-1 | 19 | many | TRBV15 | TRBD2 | TGTGCCACCAGCAGAGATTATTCTCTAGCGGGAGGGCCCGACAATGAGCAGTTCTTC | CATSRDYSLAGGPDNEQFF
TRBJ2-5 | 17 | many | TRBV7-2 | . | TGTGCCAGCAGCTTAGTGGGCGGACCACGGTACCAAGAGACCCAGTACTTC | CASSLVGGPRYQETQYF
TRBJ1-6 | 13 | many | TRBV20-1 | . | TGCAGTGCGCGCGGGACGTCCAATTCACCCCTCCACTTT | CSARGTSNSPLHF
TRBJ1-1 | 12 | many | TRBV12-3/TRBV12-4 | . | TGTGCCAGCAGACTGGGAGGTACTGAAGCTTTCTTT | CASRLGGTEAFF
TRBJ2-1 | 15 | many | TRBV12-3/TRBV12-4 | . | TGTGCCAGCAGTTTATCCGGGGACTCCTACAATGAGCAGTTCTTC | CASSLSGDSYNEQFF
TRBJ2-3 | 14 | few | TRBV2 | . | TGTGCCATTTCGTTACACCGACGCACAGATACGCAGTATTTT | CAISLHRRTDTQYF
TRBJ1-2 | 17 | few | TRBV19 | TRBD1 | TGTGCCAGTAGTATAACATGGCAGGGGGCGCTGGACGGTGGCTACACCTTC | CASSITWQGALDGGYTF
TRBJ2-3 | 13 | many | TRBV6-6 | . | TGTGCCAGCAGGGAGTATGCCACAGATACGCAGTATTTT | CASREYATDTQYF
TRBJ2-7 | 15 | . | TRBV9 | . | TGTGCCAGCAGCGTCACAGGGCATGGCTCCTACGAGCAGTACTTC | CASSVTGHGSYEQYF
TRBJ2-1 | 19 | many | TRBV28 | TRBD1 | TGTGCCAGCAGTTTCCCCGGGACAGGGGCCGATAGCTCCTACAATGAGCAGTTCTTC | CASSFPGTGADSSYNEQFF
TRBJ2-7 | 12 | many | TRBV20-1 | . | TGCAGTGCTAGTGCTCATGGCTACGAGCAGTACTTC | CSASAHGYEQYF
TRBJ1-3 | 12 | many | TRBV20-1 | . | TGCAGTGCTACCCTCTCTGGAAACACCATATATTTT | CSATLSGNTIYF
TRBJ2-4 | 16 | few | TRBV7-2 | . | TGTGCCAGCAGCTTAGATGGTCCCCCTGGCAAAAACATTCAGTACTTC | CASSLDGPPGKNIQYF
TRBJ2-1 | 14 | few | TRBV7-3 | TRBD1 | TGTGCCAGCAGCTTAAGGGACAGGGGCGGTGAGCAGTTCTTC | CASSLRDRGGEQFF
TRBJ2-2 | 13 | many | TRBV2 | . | TGTGCCAGCAGTGGAGGATTTGCCGGGGAGCTGTTTTTT | CASSGGFAGELFF
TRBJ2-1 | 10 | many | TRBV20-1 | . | TGCAGTGCAGCCTTCTCTGAGCAGTTCTTC | CSAAFSEQFF
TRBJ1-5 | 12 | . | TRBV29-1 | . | TGCAGCGTGAGGAGTGGAAATCAGCCCCAGCATTTT | CSVRSGNQPQHF
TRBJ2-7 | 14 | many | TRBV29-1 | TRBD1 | TGCAGCGTTGAGGGACAGGCGGGCTCCTACGAGCAGTACTTC | CSVEGQAGSYEQYF
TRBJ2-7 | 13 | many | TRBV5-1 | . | TGCGCCAGCAGCTCTCCGGGGCACTACGAGCAGTACTTC | CASSSPGHYEQYF
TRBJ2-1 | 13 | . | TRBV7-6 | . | TGTGCCAGCAGCTTAAACGACTACAATGAGCAGTTCTTC | CASSLNDYNEQFF
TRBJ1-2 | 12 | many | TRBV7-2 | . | TGTGCCAGCAGCCGTGACCGTAGGCAGAGCACCTTC | CASSRDRRQSTF
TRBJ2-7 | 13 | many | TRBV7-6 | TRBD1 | TGTGCCAGCAGACAAGACAGGGGGTACGAGCAGTACTTC | CASRQDRGYEQYF
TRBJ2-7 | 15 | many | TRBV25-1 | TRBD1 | TGTGCCAGCAGTTCTTGGGGGACAGCAGATTACGAGCAGTACTTC | CASSSWGTADYEQYF
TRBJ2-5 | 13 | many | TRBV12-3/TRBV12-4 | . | TGTGCCAGCAGTCCAGAGAGGGTTGAGACCCAGTACTTC | CASSPERVETQYF
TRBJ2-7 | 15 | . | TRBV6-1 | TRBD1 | TGTGCCAGCAGTGAAATCCAGGGGGCAAACTACGAGCAGTACTTC | CASSEIQGANYEQYF
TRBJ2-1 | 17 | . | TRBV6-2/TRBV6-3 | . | TGTGCCAGCAGTTCTTCCCCTTTAGCTAACCCCTACAATGAGCAGTTCTTC | CASSSSPLANPYNEQFF
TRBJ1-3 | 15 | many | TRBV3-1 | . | TGTGCCAGCAGCACCCCGGCAGACTGGGGAAACACCATATATTTT | CASSTPADWGNTIYF
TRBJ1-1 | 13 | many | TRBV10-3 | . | TGTGCCATCAGTATTGCAGTTAACACTGAAGCTTTCTTT | CAISIAVNTEAFF
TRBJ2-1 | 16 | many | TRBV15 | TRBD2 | TGTGCCACCAGCAGTTCTACGGGGGGTTATAGGAATGAGCAGTTCTTC | CATSSSTGGYRNEQFF
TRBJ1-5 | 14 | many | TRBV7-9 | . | TGTGCCAGCAGCTTAGGAAGGGGCGGGCAGCCCCAGCATTTT | CASSLGRGGQPQHF
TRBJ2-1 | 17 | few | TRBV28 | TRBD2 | TGTGCCAGCAGTTTAACAGCGGGGGGCCTAAACAACAATGAGCAGTTCTTC | CASSLTAGGLNNNEQFF
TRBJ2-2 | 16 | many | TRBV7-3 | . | TGTGCCAGCAGCTTATACGGGAGCATTGACACCGGGGAGCTGTTTTTT | CASSLYGSIDTGELFF
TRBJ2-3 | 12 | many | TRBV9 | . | TGTGCCAGCAGCACCAACTTAGATACGCAGTATTTT | CASSTNLDTQYF
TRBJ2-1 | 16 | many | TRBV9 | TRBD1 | TGTGCCAGCAGCGGACCCGGGACAGGGGTTGGGAATGAGCAGTTCTTC | CASSGPGTGVGNEQFF
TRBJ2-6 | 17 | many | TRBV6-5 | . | TGTGCCAGCAGTTATTGGACGGAAGTTTCTGGGGCCAACGTCCTGACTTTC | CASSYWTEVSGANVLTF
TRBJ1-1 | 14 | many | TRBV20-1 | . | TGCAGTGCTAGCCACCGAGCCACGGGGGGTGAAGCTTTCTTT | CSASHRATGGEAFF
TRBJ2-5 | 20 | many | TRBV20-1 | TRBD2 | TGCAGTGCTAGACCATCGCCCGCGCTAGCGGGAGTGGTGATTCTGCCGACCCAGTACTTC | CSARPSPALAGVVILPTQYF
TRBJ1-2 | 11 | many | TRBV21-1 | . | TGTGCCAGCAGCTCTTGGTTGGGCTACACCTTC | CASSSWLGYTF
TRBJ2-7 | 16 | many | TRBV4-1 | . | TGCGCCAGCAGCCAAGAAGGCATCACTCTCTCCTACGAGCAGTACTTC | CASSQEGITLSYEQYF
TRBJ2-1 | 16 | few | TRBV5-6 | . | TGTGCCAGCAGCTTGAGCCACATAAGTCCCTACAATGAGCAGTTCTTC | CASSLSHISPYNEQFF
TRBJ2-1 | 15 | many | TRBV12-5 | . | TGTGCTAGTGGTTTGGTAGGGGGGGCCGGCAATGAGCAGTTCTTC | CASGLVGGAGNEQFF
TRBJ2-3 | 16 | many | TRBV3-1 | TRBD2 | TGTGCCAGCAGCCAAGCAGCGGGGGGTAGCACAGATACGCAGTATTTT | CASSQAAGGSTDTQYF
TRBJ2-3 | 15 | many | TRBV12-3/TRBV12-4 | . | TGTGCCAGCAGCCAAGGGTGGGGTGGCACAGATACGCAGTATTTT | CASSQGWGGTDTQYF
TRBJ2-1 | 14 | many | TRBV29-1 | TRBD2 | TGCAGCGTTGGACTAGCGGGAGGGATGCATGAGCAGTTCTTC | CSVGLAGGMHEQFF
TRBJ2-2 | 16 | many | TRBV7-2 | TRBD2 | TGTGCCAGCAGCTTCTTACTAGCGGGGGGCACCGGGGAGCTGTTTTTT | CASSFLLAGGTGELFF
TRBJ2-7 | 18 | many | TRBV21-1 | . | TGTGCCAGCAGCAAAGTTTCAGCAAGTGGACTTCGAACCTACGAGCAGTACTTC | CASSKVSASGLRTYEQYF
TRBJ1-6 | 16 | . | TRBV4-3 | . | TGCGCCAGCAGCCAAGATCTCGCAGAAGGGAATTCACCCCTCCACTTT | CASSQDLAEGNSPLHF